This TCR beta chain was found in a study of blood T cell repertoires in COVID-19. The wider study: Collection of acute and convalescent COVID-19 samples took place in the United States, Italy and Spain. The cDNA or gDNA used as material had been derived from T cells, B-cell-depleted T cells, or PBMCs.

Repertoires were generated with immunoSEQ multiplex PCR, while TCRdb's copy carries only in-frame clones and drops some. The table records 120,000 or so clones, 88% of them present only once. There are 15 residues in the CDR3. Germline loops: CDR1 SGHRS, CDR2 YFSETQ. V dropped 6 bases and J dropped 0 bases, with 13 bases sitting between them. The chain carries TRBV5-1 and TRBJ1-5; no clear D. This receptor was obtained from a human donor in a cohort sampled during active COVID-19. The sequencing sample was made of peripheral blood. The CDR3 DNA is TGCGCCAGCATTCCCGACGGGGATAGCAATCAGCCCCAGCATTTT. Its protein is CASIPDGDSNQPQHF. Looking up the rest from reference TRBV5-1 and TRBJ1-5 gives the full variable domain: KAGVTQTPRYLIKTRGQQVTLSCSPISGHRSVSWYQQTPGQGLQFLFEYFSETQRNKGNFPGRFSGRQFSNSRSEMNVSTLELGDSALYLCASIPDGDSNQPQHFGDGTRLSIL.